The 5 T cell receptor beta chains below come from one sample, sequenced in a study of cytomegalovirus exposure and HLA in healthy donors. Primers for the PCR totalled 60 Vbeta and 13 Jbeta. Using immunoSEQ multiplex PCR, the repertoire was profiled, and TCRdb retains in-frame clones only, with some absent. The table shows 200,000 to 250,000 clones, with roughly 68% occurring only once. Sequencing was performed on PBMCs. All receptors derive from a middle-aged man in good health and CMV-seropositive.

In this sample, this clone turned up a few times. The chain couples TRBV29-1 to TRBJ2-3; weak D call: TRBD1 (6 bases). This CDR3 has 14 amino acids. V gave up 6 bases and J gave up 6 bases, with 19 bases separating them. CDR1 and CDR2 (germline): SQVTM, ANQGSEA. The CDR3 spells CSVGGHPEGDTQYF. The CDR3 DNA is TGCAGCGTAGGGGGTCATCCCGAAGGCGATACGCAGTATTTT.

V and J are TRBV7-8 and TRBJ1-4; tentatively, D is TRBD1 (6 bases). This CDR3 has 13 residues. Deletions cut 5 bases from V and 7 bases from J, with 11 bases between. The V gene's germline CDR1 is SGHVS and CDR2 FQNEAQ. The CDR3 spells CASSKGTFEKLFF. As DNA, the CDR3 is TGTGCCAGCAGCAAAGGGACATTTGAAAAACTGTTTTTT.

The chain is built from TRBV5-5 and TRBJ1-1; D is ambiguous. V shed 7 bases and J shed 4 bases, with 11 bases lying between them. The CDR3 covers 12 residues. From germline, CDR1 is SGHKS and CDR2 YYEKEE (reference sequence). Here the CDR3 reads CASSLGITEAFF. The CDR3 DNA follows: TGTGCCAGCTCCCTCGGGATCACTGAAGCTTTCTTT.

V usage is TRBV2 and J usage is TRBJ2-1, with 8 bases lining up with TRBD1. Germline-derived CDR1 and CDR2 are SNHLY and FYNNEI. V lost 1 base to trimming and J lost 4 bases; unmatched junction nucleotides: 3. This CDR3 has 15 amino acids. This CDR3 reads CASSEGTGIYNEQFF. DNA of the CDR3: TGTGCCAGCAGTGAAGGGACAGGGATTTACAATGAGCAGTTCTTC.

This sequence joins TRBV6-6 and TRBJ1-6, with D uncertain. CDR3 length equals 14 residues. V lost 4 bases and J lost 7, with 11 bases in between. The germline V gene has CDR1 MNHNY and CDR2 SVGAGI (reference sequence). This CDR3 reads CASSLRDTNSPLHF. CDR3 DNA: TGTGCCAGCAGTTTGCGAGACACCAATTCACCCCTCCACTTT.